The present entry profiles one TCR beta chain with its context. What it recognizes is unknown. The data derive from a study of response to subunit inactivated influenza vaccine. Overall study results and limits: After each seasonal influenza vaccination, few new T cells are recruited, the authors suggested.

TCRdb itself ran the RT-PCR reads through MiXCR, one entry per CDR3 protein. The sample has over 650,000 distinct CDR3 sequences; around a sixth are singletons. V was pared by 0 bases and J by 6 bases, with 9 bases between. CDR1 is MNHNS, CDR2 SASEGT, per germline. The CDR3 loop spans 14 amino acids. V usage is TRBV6-1 and J usage is TRBJ2-1; possible D gene TRBD2, 6 bases. The sample consisted of PBMCs from blood, taken less than 6 days after vaccination. This TCR came from a man aged 45 to 65 who received an inactivated influenza vaccine. In DNA form, the CDR3 reads TGTGCCAGCAGTGAAGCGCGGCGGGGCAATGAGCAGTTCTTC. Residues: CASSEARRGNEQFF.